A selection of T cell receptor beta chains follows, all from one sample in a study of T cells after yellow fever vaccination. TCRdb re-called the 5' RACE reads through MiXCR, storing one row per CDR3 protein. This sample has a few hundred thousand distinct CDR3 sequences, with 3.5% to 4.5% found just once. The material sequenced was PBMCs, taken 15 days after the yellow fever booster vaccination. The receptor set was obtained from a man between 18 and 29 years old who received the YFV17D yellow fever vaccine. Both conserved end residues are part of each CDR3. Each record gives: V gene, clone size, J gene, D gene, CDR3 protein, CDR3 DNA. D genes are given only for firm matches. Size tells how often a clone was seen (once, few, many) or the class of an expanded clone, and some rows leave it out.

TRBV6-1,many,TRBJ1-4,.,CASSEEAELEKLFF,TGTGCCAGCAGTGAAGAGGCAGAATTGGAAAAACTGTTTTTT
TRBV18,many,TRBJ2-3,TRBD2,CASSPMGSGDTDTQYF,TGTGCCAGCTCACCAATGGGTAGCGGGGACACAGATACGCAGTATTTT
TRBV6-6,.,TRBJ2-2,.,CATSARSPGWNGELFF,TGTGCCACCTCAGCCCGGTCCCCTGGGTGGAACGGGGAGCTGTTTTTT
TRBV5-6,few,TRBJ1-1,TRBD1,CASSWDREENTEAFF,TGTGCCAGCAGTTGGGACAGGGAGGAAAACACTGAAGCTTTCTTT
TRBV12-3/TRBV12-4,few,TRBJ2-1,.,CASSFGDATYNEQFF,TGTGCCAGCAGTTTCGGGGACGCTACCTACAATGAGCAGTTCTTC
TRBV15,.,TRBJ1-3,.,CATSRDPRDFSGNTIYF,TGTGCCACCAGCAGAGATCCCAGGGACTTCTCTGGAAACACCATATATTTT
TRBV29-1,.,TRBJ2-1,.,CSVDRVQGVQFF,TGCAGCGTTGACAGAGTACAGGGCGTGCAGTTCTTC
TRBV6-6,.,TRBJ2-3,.,CASSYPVAGTSTDTQYF,TGTGCCAGCAGTTACCCAGTTGCGGGGACTAGCACAGATACGCAGTATTTT
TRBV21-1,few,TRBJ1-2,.,CASSSPWWNYGYTF,TGTGCCAGCAGCTCCCCCTGGTGGAACTATGGCTACACCTTC
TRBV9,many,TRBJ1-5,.,CASSIEGLSNQPQHF,TGTGCCAGCAGCATCGAGGGCCTCAGTAATCAGCCCCAGCATTTT
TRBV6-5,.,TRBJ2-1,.,CASSRPQGYEQFF,TGTGCCAGCAGTCGCCCCCAGGGATATGAGCAGTTCTTC
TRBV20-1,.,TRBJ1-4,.,CSASRGLSRWATNEKLFF,TGCAGTGCTAGCCGGGGACTTTCCCGGTGGGCAACTAATGAAAAACTGTTTTTT
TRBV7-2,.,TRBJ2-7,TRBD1,CASSSGGQVSLYF,TGTGCCAGCAGCTCCGGCGGACAGGTTAGTCTGTACTTC
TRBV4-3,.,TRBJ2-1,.,CASSQEGWNEQFF,TGCGCCAGCAGCCAAGAGGGGTGGAATGAGCAGTTCTTC
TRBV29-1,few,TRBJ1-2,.,CSVELWGVLANYGYTF,TGCAGCGTTGAATTGTGGGGAGTCTTGGCGAACTATGGCTACACCTTC
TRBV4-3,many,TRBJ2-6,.,CASSQAEGAGANVLTF,TGCGCCAGCAGCCAAGCGGAGGGGGCTGGGGCCAACGTCCTGACTTTC
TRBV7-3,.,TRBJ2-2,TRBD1,CASSLSGYRGLRGTGELFF,TGTGCCAGCAGCTTATCTGGTTACAGGGGCCTCCGGGGCACCGGGGAGCTGTTTTTT
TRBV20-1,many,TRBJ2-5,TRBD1,CSATRTGEPETQYF,TGCAGTGCTACCCGGACAGGGGAACCGGAGACCCAGTACTTC
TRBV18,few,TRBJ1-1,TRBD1,CASSRATGVNTEAFF,TGTGCCAGCTCGCGGGCGACAGGGGTGAACACTGAAGCTTTCTTT
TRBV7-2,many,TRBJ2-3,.,CASTDGVFGTDTQYF,TGTGCCAGCACGGACGGGGTATTTGGCACAGATACGCAGTATTTT
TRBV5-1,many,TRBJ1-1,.,CASSPGGYTEAFF,TGCGCCAGCAGCCCGGGGGGGTACACTGAAGCTTTCTTT
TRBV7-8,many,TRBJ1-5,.,CASSLAVEDGYSNQPQHF,TGTGCCAGCAGCTTAGCGGTAGAGGACGGATATAGCAATCAGCCCCAGCATTTT
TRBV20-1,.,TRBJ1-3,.,CSARDLVGRNTIYF,TGCAGTGCTAGAGATCTTGTAGGGAGAAACACCATATATTTT
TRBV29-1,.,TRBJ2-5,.,CSVSLKQGDPQETQYF,TGCAGCGTTAGCCTTAAACAAGGGGATCCCCAAGAGACCCAGTACTTC
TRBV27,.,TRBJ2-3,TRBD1,CASSKGTGAAGLTDTQYF,TGTGCCAGCAGTAAAGGGACAGGGGCGGCTGGGCTCACAGATACGCAGTATTTT
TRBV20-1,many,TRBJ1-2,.,CSARDPNRINYGYTF,TGCAGTGCTAGAGATCCAAACAGGATTAACTATGGCTACACCTTC
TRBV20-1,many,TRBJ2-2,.,CSARDSRTGELFF,TGCAGTGCTAGAGATTCTAGGACCGGGGAGCTGTTTTTT
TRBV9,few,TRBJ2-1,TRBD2,CASSETSGGTFEQFF,TGTGCCAGCAGCGAGACTAGCGGGGGCACCTTTGAGCAGTTCTTC
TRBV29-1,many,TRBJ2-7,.,CSVTPTGINEQYF,TGCAGCGTTACACCCACAGGGATCAACGAGCAGTACTTC
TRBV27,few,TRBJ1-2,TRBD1,CASSYLPGTANYGYTF,TGTGCCAGCAGTTACCTCCCCGGGACAGCTAACTATGGCTACACCTTC
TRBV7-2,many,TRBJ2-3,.,CASSFDTVTDTQYF,TGTGCCAGCAGCTTCGATACCGTCACAGATACGCAGTATTTT
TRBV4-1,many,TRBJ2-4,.,CASSQGRSPVLKNIQYF,TGCGCCAGCAGCCAAGGGAGGAGTCCAGTACTAAAAAACATTCAGTACTTC
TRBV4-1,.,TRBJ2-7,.,CASSQVPGLREQYF,TGCGCCAGCAGCCAAGTTCCCGGATTGAGGGAGCAGTACTTC
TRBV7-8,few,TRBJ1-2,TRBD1,CASSRDRAVTF,TGTGCCAGCAGCCGAGACAGGGCTGTCACCTTC
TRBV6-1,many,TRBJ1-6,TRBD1,CASRLGTGDNSPLHF,TGTGCCAGCCGGTTGGGGACAGGAGATAATTCACCCCTCCACTTT
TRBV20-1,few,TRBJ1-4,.,CSARDRRIPDEKLFF,TGCAGTGCTAGAGATCGGCGGATCCCGGATGAAAAACTGTTTTTT
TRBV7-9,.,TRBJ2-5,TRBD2,CASSLVGLRETQYF,TGTGCCAGCAGCTTAGTGGGACTAAGAGAGACCCAGTACTTC
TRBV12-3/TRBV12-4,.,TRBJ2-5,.,CASSPWRLETQYF,TGTGCCAGCAGTCCGTGGAGGCTTGAGACCCAGTACTTC
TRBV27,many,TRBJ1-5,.,CASSSLQGYSNQPQHF,TGTGCCAGCAGTTCACTCCAGGGGTATAGCAATCAGCCCCAGCATTTT
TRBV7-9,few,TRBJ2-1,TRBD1,CASTSGTGPNEQFF,TGTGCCAGCACCTCCGGGACAGGGCCTAATGAGCAGTTCTTC
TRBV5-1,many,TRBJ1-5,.,CASSAGVGNQPQHF,TGCGCCAGCAGCGCAGGGGTGGGCAATCAGCCCCAGCATTTT
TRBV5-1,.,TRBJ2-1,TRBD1,CASSLEGQGPDEQFF,TGCGCCAGCAGCTTGGAGGGACAGGGCCCCGATGAGCAGTTCTTC
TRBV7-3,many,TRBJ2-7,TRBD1,CASSLRGGQIYEQYF,TGTGCCAGCAGCTTAAGAGGGGGACAGATCTACGAGCAGTACTTC
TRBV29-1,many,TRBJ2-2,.,CSVTGQNTGELFF,TGCAGCGTAACGGGACAGAACACCGGGGAGCTGTTTTTT
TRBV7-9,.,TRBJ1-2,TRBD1,CASSLAMGQGRYGYTF,TGTGCCAGCAGCTTAGCGATGGGACAGGGGCGCTATGGCTACACCTTC
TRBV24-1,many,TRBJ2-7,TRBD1,CATFESGGQGLYEQYF,TGTGCCACCTTCGAATCAGGGGGACAGGGGCTCTACGAGCAGTACTTC
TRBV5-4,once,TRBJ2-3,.,CASSLGWTDTQYF,TGTGCCAGCAGCTTGGGATGGACAGATACGCAGTATTTT
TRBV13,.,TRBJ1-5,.,CASSLGDSNQPQHF,TGTGCCAGCAGCTTAGGGGACAGCAATCAGCCCCAGCATTTT
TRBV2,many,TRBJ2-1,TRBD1,CASRRDRANYNEQFF,TGTGCCAGCAGGCGGGACAGGGCAAACTACAATGAGCAGTTCTTC
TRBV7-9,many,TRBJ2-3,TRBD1,CASSFDRGSTDTQYF,TGTGCCAGCAGCTTCGACAGGGGAAGCACAGATACGCAGTATTTT
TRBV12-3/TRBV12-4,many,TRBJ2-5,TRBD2,CASTSAGARQETQYF,TGTGCCAGCACCTCAGCGGGGGCGCGTCAAGAGACCCAGTACTTC
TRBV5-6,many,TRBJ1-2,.,CASSLGRPYGYTF,TGTGCCAGCAGCTTAGGCCGGCCCTATGGCTACACCTTC
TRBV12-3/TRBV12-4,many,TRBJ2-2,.,CASSFGGEGRELFF,TGTGCCAGCAGTTTCGGAGGAGAGGGCCGGGAGCTGTTTTTT
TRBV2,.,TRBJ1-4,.,CASSESEATGEKLFF,TGTGCCAGCAGTGAATCCGAAGCGACAGGAGAAAAACTGTTTTTT
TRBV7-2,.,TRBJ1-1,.,CASSFAAQGMNTEAFF,TGTGCCAGCAGCTTTGCAGCACAGGGCATGAACACTGAAGCTTTCTTT